The 5 T cell receptor beta chains listed next were all sequenced from one sample in a study of OX40 agonist ivuxolimab in advanced cancers. The protocol was immunoSEQ multiplex PCR, while the TCRdb copy is restricted to in-frame clones and leaves out a portion. This sample yields some 76,000 clones, of which over 70% are seen a single time; 6.5% to 8.5% belongs to the top ten. The sample in question was CD4+ or CD8+ T cells sorted from blood, obtained in a trial of the OX40 agonist ivuxolimab. Every receptor here comes from an adult with an advanced solid tumor such as melanoma, head and neck, liver or kidney cancer.

V gene TRBV18 combines with J gene TRBJ1-3; 7 bases fit TRBD1. Looked up from germline, CDR1 is KGHSH and CDR2 is LQKENI. The trim removed 3 bases at V and 2 bases at J, leaving 7 bases unmatched. The CDR3 totals 16 residues. The CDR3 sequence: CASSPNRQGAGNTIYF. DNA of the CDR3: TGTGCCAGCTCACCGAACCGGCAGGGGGCTGGAAACACCATATATTTT.

The genes are TRBV7-2 and TRBJ1-4; D uncertain. Germline CDR1 SGHTA, CDR2 FQGNSA. V dropped 1 base and J dropped 10 bases, with 10 bases sitting between them. CDR3 length: 13 residues. CDR3 nucleotides: TGTGCCAGCAGCTTAGAGGCGGAAGGAAAACTGTTTTTT. Its translation is CASSLEAEGKLFF. Full variable domain (missing parts from reference TRBV7-2 and TRBJ1-4): GAGVSQSPSNKVTEKGKDVELRCDPISGHTALYWYRQSLGQGLEFLIYFQGNSAPDKSGLPSDRFSAERTGGSVSTLTIQRTQQEDSAVYLCASSLEAEGKLFFGSGTQLSVL.

The rearrangement uses TRBV10-3 and TRBJ2-2; 9 bases line up with TRBD1. With 5 bases clipped from V and 7 bases from J, the junction kept 8 bases outside the gene matches. The CDR3 covers 15 residues. The V gene's germline CDR1 is ENHRY and CDR2 SYGVKD. DNA of the CDR3: TGTGCCATCAGTTTGGGACAGGGATGGAACGGGGAGCTGTTTTTT. It is translated as CAISLGQGWNGELFF.

V gene TRBV5-6 combines with J gene TRBJ2-7; D unclear. The germline CDR1 and CDR2 sequences are SGHDT and YYEEEE. The CDR3 is made up of 14 amino acids. V was pared by 4 bases and J by 0 bases, with 11 bases between. CDR3 bases: TGTGCCAGCAGCCTGCTTGGACCCTCCTACGAGCAGTACTTC. Protein sequence: CASSLLGPSYEQYF.

V and J are TRBV5-6 and TRBJ2-7, with a weak D call TRBD1 (5 bases). CDR1 SGHDT and CDR2 YYEEEE come from the germline V gene. CDR3 length equals 18 residues. Deletions cut 0 bases from V and 3 bases from J, with 22 bases between. The CDR3 is CASSLAAGMGRFFYEQYF. CDR3 in DNA: TGTGCCAGCAGCTTGGCTGCAGGAATGGGGCGTTTTTTCTACGAGCAGTACTTC.